This entry describes one T cell receptor (beta chain). Per the authors' pipeline: Reference gene primer amplification gave nucleated cell count estimates. The method was immunoSEQ multiplex PCR; TCRdb's version includes in-frame clones alone and lacks a portion of them. V, J and clone size are taken as reported in that table, and D and trimming were inferred from the DNA itself. The sample holds some 230,000 clones, roughly four fifths seen once. This specimen comes from a study of blood T cell repertoires in COVID-19. The overall study: The United States, Italy and Spain were the sources of the acute and convalescent COVID-19 samples. PBMCs, B-cell-depleted T cells, or T cells provided the cDNA or gDNA that made up the material.

J gave up 0 bases and V 3 bases, and 6 bases lay outside the gene matches. Germline CDR1 and CDR2: LNHDA and SQIVND (reference sequence). The length of the CDR3 is 16 residues. The rearrangement joins TRBV19 to TRBJ2-3; 7 bases align to TRBD1. Material for sequencing was peripheral blood. The TCR was taken from a woman in her 50s with acute or convalescent COVID-19. The CDR3 loop reads CASSMDRDRSTDTQYF. In DNA, the CDR3 is TGTGCCAGTAGTATGGACCGGGACAGAAGCACAGATACGCAGTATTTT. Variable domain in full (rest from reference TRBV19 and TRBJ2-3): DGGITQSPKYLFRKEGQNVTLSCEQNLNHDAMYWYRQDPGQGLRLIYYSQIVNDFQKGDIAEGYSVSREKKESFPLTVTSAQKNPTAFYLCASSMDRDRSTDTQYFGPGTRLTVL.